The 12 T cell receptor beta chains presented below share a single source sample, sequenced in a study of identical twins. TCRdb processed the 5' RACE reads anew with MiXCR; each CDR3 protein has one entry. The sample has about 530,000 distinct CDR3 sequences; around 24% are singletons. The same data also went into a second study, on yellow fever vaccine responses in identical twins.

Sequencing used CD4+ T cells sorted from blood. The receptors were gathered from a woman between 18 and 29 years old in good health.

V usage is TRBV11-2 and J usage is TRBJ2-1, with D possibly TRBD2 on 5 matching bases. The V gene lost 1 base and the J gene lost 6 bases, with 13 bases spanning the gap. The CDR3 totals 15 residues. Germline CDR1 reads SGHAT; CDR2 reads FQNNGV. CDR3 sequence: CASSLGLARGNEQFF. CDR3 in DNA: TGTGCCAGCAGCTTAGGTCTAGCCCGGGGCAATGAGCAGTTCTTC. Variable domain in full (rest from reference TRBV11-2 and TRBJ2-1): EAGVAQSPRYKIIEKRQSVAFWCNPISGHATLYWYQQILGQGPKLLIQFQNNGVVDDSQLPKDRFSAERLKGVDSTLKIQPAKLEDSAVYLCASSLGLARGNEQFFGPGTRLTVL.

The sample holds a few counts of this clonotype. The chain links TRBV6-1 to TRBJ2-5; D not certain. The CDR3 has 14 amino acids. CDR1 and CDR2 (germline): MNHNS, SASEGT. The germline V and J ends were trimmed by 1 base and 7 bases, with 13 bases remaining between them. DNA for the CDR3: TGTGCCAGCAGTGAAGAAAGGTACTCCGCGACCCAGTACTTC. Translation: CASSEERYSATQYF.

The chain uses TRBV7-2 and TRBJ1-6, with D unclear. CDR3 length: 15 residues. Germline CDR1 is SGHTA and CDR2 is FQGNSA. V lost 3 bases and J lost 4, with 10 bases in between. The CDR3 DNA reads as TGTGCCAGCAGCTTTGTACAAGGGTATAATTCACCCCTCCACTTT. It codes for CASSFVQGYNSPLHF.

This sequence joins TRBV12-3 or TRBV12-4 and TRBJ2-7; TRBD1 agrees at 7 bases. V lost 7 bases to trimming and J lost 0 bases; unmatched junction nucleotides: 0. This CDR3 spans 12 amino acids. This CDR3 is CASTGGSYEQYF. The CDR3 nucleotides are TGTGCCAGCACAGGGGGCTCCTACGAGCAGTACTTC.

This clonotype was detected a few times. J is TRBJ2-2 and V is TRBV10-1, with 13 bases matching TRBD2. Unmatched junction bases numbered 16, after V lost 5 bases and J lost 7 bases. The CDR3 covers 19 residues. Germline CDR1 and CDR2: WNHNN and SYGVQD (reference sequence). The CDR3 sequence is CASSKYLRTSGSSDGELFF. CDR3 in DNA: TGCGCCAGCAGTAAATACCTACGGACTAGCGGGAGTAGTGACGGGGAGCTGTTTTTT.

This clonotype was counted a few times. This chain joins TRBV7-2 and TRBJ2-1, with 13 bases identical to TRBD2. Germline V lookup: CDR1 SGHTA, CDR2 FQGNSA. V gave up 5 bases and J gave up 9 bases; unmatched junction bases: 10. The CDR3 contains 16 residues. In DNA form, the CDR3 reads TGTGCCAGCAGCCGAAGGGGACTAGCGGGGAATGGTGAGCAGTTCTTC. Translation gives CASSRRGLAGNGEQFF.

CDR3 residues: CASSMRGSEQYF. The CDR3 nucleotides read TGTGCCAGCAGCATGAGAGGATCCGAGCAGTACTTC. V and J are TRBV3-1 and TRBJ2-7; D is ambiguous. V was trimmed by 5 bases and J by 6 bases, leaving 11 bases between them. Germline V lookup: CDR1 LGHDT, CDR2 YNNKEL (reference sequence). The CDR3 covers 12 residues.

The rearrangement joins TRBV29-1 to TRBJ2-3; no definite D call. The CDR3 is 14 amino acids. With 7 bases removed from V and 0 bases from J, the gap between germline ends came to 14 bases. CDR1 is SQVTM, CDR2 ANQGSEA, per germline. Here the CDR3 DNA reads TGCAGCGCCCTGGACCAGCACAGCACAGATACGCAGTATTTT. Translated, it gives CSALDQHSTDTQYF.

This chain links TRBV6-1 with TRBJ2-7; 10 bases align to TRBD1. The length of the CDR3 is 15 residues. CDR1 is MNHNS, CDR2 SASEGT, per germline. V was pared by 5 bases and J by 4 bases, with 8 bases of the junction left unmatched. In DNA, the CDR3 is TGTGCCAGCAGTAAACGAGAGGGACAGGGGTACGAGCAGTACTTC. This sequence encodes CASSKREGQGYEQYF.

This clonotype was detected a few times. V gene TRBV5-1 combines with J gene TRBJ1-1; 7 nucleotides match TRBD1. In germline, CDR1 is SGHRS, CDR2 YFSETQ. The CDR3 runs 14 residues. V trimming: 6 bases; J trimming: 4 bases; junction bases outside the gene matches: 9. This CDR3 is CASTDRADSTEAFF. The CDR3 nucleotides read TGCGCCAGCACCGACAGGGCTGATAGCACTGAAGCTTTCTTT.

The V and J genes are TRBV7-8 and TRBJ2-1; 14 bases line up with TRBD2. Germline CDR1 SGHVS, CDR2 FQNEAQ. The CDR3 contains 19 residues. The J segment lost 3 bases and the V segment lost 4 bases, leaving 11 bases of the junction unmatched. The CDR3 protein is CASSSLGTSGGRIYNEQFF. In DNA form, the CDR3 reads TGTGCCAGCAGCTCGCTCGGGACTAGCGGGGGTCGGATCTACAATGAGCAGTTCTTC.

This chain connects TRBV6-1 to TRBJ2-3; 9 nucleotides line up with TRBD2. Per the germline V gene, CDR1 is MNHNS and CDR2 is SASEGT. CDR3 length equals 16 residues. The V gene end was trimmed by 6 bases and the J gene end by 1 base; junction bases not matched to a gene: 8. The CDR3 reads CASSRREGGGTDTQYF. The CDR3 DNA is TGTGCCAGCAGCCGGCGGGAGGGAGGTGGCACAGATACGCAGTATTTT.